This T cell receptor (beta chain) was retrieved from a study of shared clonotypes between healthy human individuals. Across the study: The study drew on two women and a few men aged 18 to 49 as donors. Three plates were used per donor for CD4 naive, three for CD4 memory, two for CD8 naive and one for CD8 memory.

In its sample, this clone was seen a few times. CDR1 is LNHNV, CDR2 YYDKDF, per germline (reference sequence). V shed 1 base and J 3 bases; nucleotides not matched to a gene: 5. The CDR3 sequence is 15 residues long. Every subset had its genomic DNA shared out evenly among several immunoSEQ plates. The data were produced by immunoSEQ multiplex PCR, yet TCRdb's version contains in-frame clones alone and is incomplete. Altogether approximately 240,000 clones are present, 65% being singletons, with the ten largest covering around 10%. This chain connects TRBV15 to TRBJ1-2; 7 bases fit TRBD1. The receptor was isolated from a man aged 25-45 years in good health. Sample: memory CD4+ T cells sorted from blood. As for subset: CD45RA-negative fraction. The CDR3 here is CATSRGDSMHYGYTF. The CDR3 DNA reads TGTGCCACCAGCAGAGGGGACAGCATGCACTATGGCTACACCTTC.